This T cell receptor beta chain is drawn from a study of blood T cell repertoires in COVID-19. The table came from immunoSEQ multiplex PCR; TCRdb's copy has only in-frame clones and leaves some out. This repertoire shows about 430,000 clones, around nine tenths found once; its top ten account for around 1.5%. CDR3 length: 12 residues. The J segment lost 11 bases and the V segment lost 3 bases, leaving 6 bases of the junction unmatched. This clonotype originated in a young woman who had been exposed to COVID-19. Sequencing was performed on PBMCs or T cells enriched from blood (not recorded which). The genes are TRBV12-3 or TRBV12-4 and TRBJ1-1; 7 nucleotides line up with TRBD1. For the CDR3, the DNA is TGTGCCAGCAGTTTGAGAGGGGGCGCGGCTTTCTTT. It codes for CASSLRGGAAFF.